The 20 T cell receptor beta chains in this list originate from one sample, sequenced in a study of blood T cell repertoires in COVID-19. TCRdb's table, derived via immunoSEQ multiplex PCR, lists solely in-frame clones and lacks some. The repertoire holds about 250,000 clones, with about 80% as singletons. Sequenced material: peripheral blood. These receptors were taken from a man older than 75 with acute or convalescent COVID-19.

As to this clone: This sample also contains other DNA sequences that code for the same CDR3. The CDR3 is CASSLAGRGSDTQYF. In nucleotides, the CDR3 is TGCGCCAGCAGCTTGGCGGGCAGGGGGTCAGATACGCAGTATTTT. This rearrangement joins TRBV5-1 to TRBJ2-3, with 7 bases lining up with TRBD1. This CDR3 is 15 amino acids long. With V trimmed by 0 bases and J by 4 bases, 5 bases remained unmatched. The germline gives CDR1 SGHRS, CDR2 YFSETQ.

This clone was seen only a few times. The gene calls are TRBV5-1 and TRBJ2-3; TRBD1 aligns across 7 bases. The length of the CDR3 is 17 residues. The germline V gene encodes CDR1 SGHRS and CDR2 YFSETQ. V lost 0 bases and J lost 3; bases outside the gene matches: 10. CDR3 sequence (DNA): TGCGCCAGCAGCTTGGAGGGGGCCGGGCATGGGACAGATACGCAGTATTTT. Encoded protein: CASSLEGAGHGTDTQYF.

The chain joins TRBV9 to TRBJ2-2, with D perhaps TRBD1 (5 bases). Per germline, CDR1 SGDLS and CDR2 YYNGEE. V lost 0 bases and J 1 base, leaving 10 bases between the germline ends. CDR3 length equals 16 residues. The DNA of the CDR3 is TGTGCCAGCAGCGTAGAGGGCAGGGTGAACACCGGGGAGCTGTTTTTT. Residues: CASSVEGRVNTGELFF.

The chain is built from TRBV18 and TRBJ1-2; D is possibly TRBD1 (5 bases). The germline gives CDR1 KGHSH, CDR2 LQKENI. This CDR3 has 13 amino acids. V was trimmed by 4 bases and J by 8 bases, leaving 14 bases between them. The chain's CDR3 is CASSRMEGNGYTF. For the CDR3, the DNA is TGTGCCAGCTCACGGATGGAGGGGAACGGCTACACCTTC.

This chain uses TRBV3-1 (or the pseudogene TRBV3-2) with TRBJ2-5; D possibly corresponds to TRBD2 (5 bases). The V and J ends lost 1 base and 5 bases respectively, with 14 bases between them. The CDR3 spans 15 residues. The germline gives CDR1 LGHDT, CDR2 YNNKEL (reference sequence). In DNA form, the CDR3 reads TGTGCCAGCAGCCAAGTGAGGGTCACGCGGGAGACCCAGTACTTC. Translation gives CASSQVRVTRETQYF.

The chain's CDR3 is CASGTTDTGELFF. In nucleotides, the CDR3 is TGTGCCAGCGGGACAACGGACACCGGGGAGCTGTTTTTT. V and J are TRBV28 and TRBJ2-2; weak D call: TRBD1 (6 bases). Germline CDR1 MDHEN, CDR2 SYDVKM. The CDR3 is made up of 13 amino acids. Deletions cut 8 bases from V and 3 bases from J, with 10 bases between.

The chain carries TRBV11-2 and TRBJ2-3; TRBD2 might be the D (6 bases). Germline CDR1 SGHAT, CDR2 FQNNGV. V lost 0 bases and J lost 0, with 10 bases in between. This CDR3 contains 16 residues. This CDR3 is CASSLERGTSTDTQYF. The CDR3 nucleotides are TGTGCCAGCAGCTTAGAGCGCGGGACTAGCACAGATACGCAGTATTTT.

V usage is TRBV9 and J usage is TRBJ2-1; D might be TRBD2 (6 bases). Trimming took 2 bases from V and 7 from J, leaving 13 bases between them. The CDR3 has 14 amino acids. Germline CDR1 and CDR2: SGDLS and YYNGEE. The CDR3 sequence: CASSVGLFGNEQFF. The CDR3 nucleotides read TGTGCCAGCAGCGTCGGACTATTCGGTAATGAGCAGTTCTTC.

The rearrangement links TRBV28 to TRBJ1-2; no clear D gene. V dropped 6 bases and J dropped 4 bases, with 15 bases sitting between them. This CDR3 region has 14 residues. Germline lookup yields CDR1 MDHEN and CDR2 SYDVKM. The CDR3 sequence: CASSHHERGYGYTF. CDR3 coding DNA: TGTGCCAGCAGCCATCATGAACGGGGCTATGGCTACACCTTC.

The chain carries TRBV18 and TRBJ1-5; 8 nucleotides align to TRBD1. The CDR3 sequence is 13 residues long. The germline CDR1 and CDR2 sequences are KGHSH and LQKENI. V trimming: 6 bases; J trimming: 7 bases; junction bases outside the gene matches: 5. The CDR3 bases are TGTGCCAGCTCGCTACAGGGGGACCAGCCCCAGCATTTT. Protein product: CASSLQGDQPQHF.

The V and J genes are TRBV5-4 and TRBJ2-5, with 7 positions matching TRBD2. Germline V gives CDR1 SGHNT, CDR2 YYREEE (reference sequence). Trimming at V came to 4 bases and at J to 5 bases, leaving 11 bases not matched to a gene. This CDR3 spans 15 amino acids. For the CDR3, the DNA is TGTGCCAGCAGCCCTAGCGGCCCCCCGATGGAGACCCAGTACTTC. The encoded protein is CASSPSGPPMETQYF.

The rearrangement links TRBV5-1 to TRBJ1-2; TRBD1 agrees at 7 bases. In germline, CDR1 is SGHRS, CDR2 YFSETQ. This CDR3 comprises 15 residues. V shed 0 bases, J shed 2 bases, and the junction held 4 bases outside the gene matches. CDR3 region: CASSLEGQRNYGYTF. The DNA for the CDR3 is TGCGCCAGCAGCTTGGAGGGACAGAGAAACTATGGCTACACCTTC.

CDR3 nucleotides: TGCGCCAGCAGCTTGAGTACAGGGCTGGATACGCAGTATTTT. This gives the protein CASSLSTGLDTQYF. The chain links TRBV5-1 to TRBJ2-3, with D perhaps TRBD1 (6 bases). Germline loops: CDR1 SGHRS, CDR2 YFSETQ. The CDR3 length is 14 residues. V lost 1 base to trimming and J lost 6 bases, with 12 bases between them.

A few counts support this clone. The chain combines TRBV5-1 with TRBJ2-7; TRBD1 matches 7 bases. CDR3 length: 15 residues. V was clipped by 4 bases and J by 3 bases; unmatched bases: 10. Germline V CDR1 and CDR2: SGHRS, YFSETQ. CDR3 in DNA: TGCGCCAGCAGCCCACAGACAGGGACGATCTACGAGCAGTACTTC. It translates to CASSPQTGTIYEQYF. Full variable domain (rest looked up from reference TRBV5-1 and TRBJ2-7): KAGVTQTPRYLIKTRGQQVTLSCSPISGHRSVSWYQQTPGQGLQFLFEYFSETQRNKGNFPGRFSGRQFSNSRSEMNVSTLELGDSALYLCASSPQTGTIYEQYFGPGTRLTVT.

The rearrangement uses TRBV5-1 and TRBJ2-7; 10 nucleotides agree with TRBD1. J lost 2 bases, V lost 2 bases, and 4 bases had no gene match. Germline V gene data show CDR1 as SGHRS and CDR2 as YFSETQ. The CDR3 totals 15 residues. CDR3 in amino acids: CASSLTGTGAYEQYF. The CDR3 DNA reads as TGCGCCAGCAGCTTAACCGGGACAGGGGCCTACGAGCAGTACTTC. Using reference TRBV5-1 and TRBJ2-7 for the parts outside the CDR3, the full variable domain is KAGVTQTPRYLIKTRGQQVTLSCSPISGHRSVSWYQQTPGQGLQFLFEYFSETQRNKGNFPGRFSGRQFSNSRSEMNVSTLELGDSALYLCASSLTGTGAYEQYFGPGTRLTVT.

The rearrangement links TRBV5-1 to TRBJ2-7; 8 bases map to TRBD1. The CDR3 is 14 residues long. CDR1 and CDR2 from the germline V gene are SGHRS and YFSETQ. The J segment lost 4 bases and the V segment lost 3 bases, leaving 6 bases of the junction unmatched. CDR3 loop: CASSSTGQAYEQYF. The DNA of the CDR3 is TGCGCCAGCAGCTCTACGGGACAGGCTTACGAGCAGTACTTC. The entire variable domain, with the rest obtained from reference TRBV5-1 and TRBJ2-7, is as follows: KAGVTQTPRYLIKTRGQQVTLSCSPISGHRSVSWYQQTPGQGLQFLFEYFSETQRNKGNFPGRFSGRQFSNSRSEMNVSTLELGDSALYLCASSSTGQAYEQYFGPGTRLTVT.

The rearrangement joins TRBV5-8 to TRBJ2-1; D gene ambiguous. V was trimmed by 1 base and J by 3 bases, leaving 20 bases between them. CDR3 length: 18 amino acids. The germline V gene has CDR1 SGHTS and CDR2 YDEGEE. The CDR3 is CASSLSLSPRYLYNEQFF. CDR3 DNA sequence: TGTGCCAGCAGCTTGTCTCTTAGCCCGCGATACCTCTACAATGAGCAGTTCTTC.

This clone was observed once. The J gene is TRBJ2-1, the V gene TRBV19, with 9 bases that match TRBD2. V gave up 5 bases and J gave up 8 bases; unmatched junction bases: 10. CDR3 length equals 15 residues. CDR1 is LNHDA, CDR2 SQIVND, per germline (reference sequence). CDR3 loop: CASSDGGLARDEQFF. DNA for the CDR3: TGTGCCAGTAGTGATGGGGGACTAGCAAGGGATGAGCAGTTCTTC.

On this clone: This sample includes further DNA sequences coding for the same CDR3. The V and J genes are TRBV18 and TRBJ1-5, with a weak D call TRBD1 (5 bases). CDR3 size: 16 residues. V lost 0 bases to trimming and J lost 2 bases, with 11 bases between them. Germline-derived CDR1 and CDR2 are KGHSH and LQKENI. CDR3 DNA sequence: TGTGCCAGCTCACCACCGGGGGGGACGGGCAATCAGCCCCAGCATTTT. Translation gives CASSPPGGTGNQPQHF. The full variable domain, with the rest looked up from reference TRBV18 and TRBJ1-5, is NAGVMQNPRHLVRRRGQEARLRCSPMKGHSHVYWYRQLPEEGLKFMVYLQKENIIDESGMPKERFSAEFPKEGPSILRIQQVVRGDSAAYFCASSPPGGTGNQPQHFGDGTRLSIL.

The chain has TRBV30 and TRBJ2-6; 12 nucleotides line up with TRBD2. V shed 3 bases and J 0 bases; nucleotides not matched to a gene: 6. The germline V gene has CDR1 GTSNPN and CDR2 SVGIG (reference sequence). The CDR3 has 18 residues. CDR3 loop: CAWRIGLAGRSGANVLTF. CDR3 DNA: TGTGCCTGGAGGATAGGACTAGCGGGACGCTCTGGGGCCAACGTCCTGACTTTC.